This T cell receptor (beta chain) was captured by sequencing in a study of siplizumab effects on memory and regulatory T cells. The CDR3 runs to 14 residues. CDR1 and CDR2 (germline): MRHNA, SNTAGT. Trimming at V came to 5 bases and at J to 4 bases, leaving 2 bases not matched to a gene. As to this clone: The antigen is undetermined.

Roughly 10^5 TCR templates underwent assay in each sample. Some clones are missing from TCRdb's copy, which holds only in-frame ones; the method was immunoSEQ multiplex PCR. The sample contains some 100,000 clones, more than 85% of which appear only once. Study conclusions and caveats: A significant reduction in alloreactive sequences traceable to unstimulated CD4+ memory cells was produced by siplizumab.

Material for sequencing was CD4+ T cells sorted from blood. This receptor was obtained from a human donor in good health. Some clones in this sample may be carry-over from other donors' samples. This chain links TRBV6-4 with TRBJ2-3; 11 nucleotides agree with TRBD2. CDR3 loop: CASSTSGSADTQYF. CDR3 DNA: TGTGCCAGCAGTACTAGCGGGAGTGCAGATACGCAGTATTTT.